This T cell receptor beta chain was obtained from a study of T cell repertoires in cytomegalovirus infection. Only a few counts were recorded for this clonotype. TCRdb reprocessed the reads via MiXCR and lists one record per CDR3 protein. Here the sample spans under 250,000 distinct CDR3 sequences, about 12% being singletons. The length of the CDR3 is 13 residues. Trimming stripped 7 bases from V and 7 bases from J, with 17 bases between. CDR1 is SGHDT and CDR2 is YYEEEE in the germline V gene. The rearrangement joins TRBV5-6 to TRBJ1-1; maybe TRBD1 (5 bases). The receptor was derived from a human donor in good health (CMV status not recorded). Some clones in this sample may be carry-over from other donors' samples. The sequencing sample was made of PBMCs. CDR3 sequence: CASSLGGWGEAFF. The CDR3, as DNA: TGTGCCAGCTCCCTTGGGGGTTGGGGTGAAGCTTTCTTT.